This TCR beta chain was obtained from a study of T cell repertoires in cytomegalovirus infection. As regards this clonotype: Antigen specificity is unknown.

Trimming cost V 7 bases and J 0 bases; bases outside gene matches: 2. The length of the CDR3 is 14 residues. Per germline, CDR1 MNHNS and CDR2 SASEGT. Via MiXCR, TCRdb re-called the reads, giving one row per CDR3 protein. This sample has around 360,000 distinct CDR3 sequences, with approximately 35% found just once. The chain combines TRBV6-1 with TRBJ1-5; TRBD1 matches 8 bases. This specimen was cultured PBMCs, taken from culture after CMV antigen stimulation. The origin of this receptor is a human donor in good health (CMV status not recorded). Some clones in this sample may be carry-over from other donors' samples. The CDR3 loop reads CASTGQGSNQPQHF. The DNA of the CDR3 is TGTGCCAGCACCGGACAGGGTAGCAATCAGCCCCAGCATTTT.